Following are 11 T cell receptor beta chains from one sample sequenced in a study of human T cells and chemical hapten exposure. Sample time point: patch test 2, 6 weeks after DPC sensitization. Sample treatment: therapeutic diphenylcyclopropenone sensitization with weekly scalp DPC. From the RACE reads, TCRdb called clonotypes with MiXCR, one entry per CDR3 protein. In the table there are approximately 82,000 distinct CDR3 sequences, more than 6.5% of which are singletons. The source was whole blood, collected in connection with sensitization to the hapten diphenylcyclopropenone (DPC). These receptors all stem from a woman aged 30 to 39 with alopecia areata. Some clones in this sample may be carry-over from other donors' samples.

Ten or more counts support this clonotype. The chain combines TRBV10-2 with TRBJ2-3, with 12 positions matching TRBD2. This CDR3 is built from 16 residues. After removal of 6 bases from V and 0 bases from J, the junction contained 4 bases not matched to a gene. The V gene's germline CDR1 is WSHSY and CDR2 SAAADI. As DNA, the CDR3 is TGCGCCAGCAGACGTGGACTAGCGGGGAGCACAGATACGCAGTATTTT. Translated, it gives CASRRGLAGSTDTQYF.

This clonotype was observed many times. The chain employs TRBV5-1 and TRBJ2-6; possibly TRBD2 for D (6 bases). This CDR3 is 18 amino acids long. Trimming removed 4 bases from V and 1 base from J, with 18 bases in between. CDR1 and CDR2 (germline): SGHRS, YFSETQ. CDR3 sequence reads: CASSPVRDRNSGANVLTF. In DNA form, the CDR3 reads TGCGCCAGCAGCCCCGTGCGGGATAGGAATTCTGGGGCCAACGTCCTGACTTTC. The entire variable domain, with the rest obtained from reference TRBV5-1 and TRBJ2-6, is as follows: KAGVTQTPRYLIKTRGQQVTLSCSPISGHRSVSWYQQTPGQGLQFLFEYFSETQRNKGNFPGRFSGRQFSNSRSEMNVSTLELGDSALYLCASSPVRDRNSGANVLTFGAGSRLTVL.

This clonotype has ten or more counts. The rearrangement uses TRBV6-1 and TRBJ2-3; D may be TRBD1 (6 bases). This CDR3 comprises 15 residues. Germline V CDR1 and CDR2: MNHNS, SASEGT. V shed 2 bases and J shed 6 bases, with 15 bases lying between them. The CDR3 DNA reads as TGTGCCAGCAGTGAATGGCGGACAGTTAGGGATACGCAGTATTTT. It specifies CASSEWRTVRDTQYF.

The chain recombines TRBV5-1 with TRBJ1-1; no firm D call. Trimming shortened V by 2 bases and J by 0 bases, and 8 bases separated the two germline ends. Per the germline V gene, CDR1 is SGHRS and CDR2 is YFSETQ. This CDR3 contains 14 residues. CDR3 loop: CASSLSTLNTEAFF. DNA for the CDR3: TGCGCCAGCAGCTTATCGACACTGAACACTGAAGCTTTCTTT.

This clonotype appeared once. This could be a read error, since a much larger clone is one nucleotide away. This chain links TRBV23-1 with TRBJ1-5; TRBD1 aligns across 10 bases. TRBV23-1 is an ORF, and what it does is uncertain. This CDR3 region has 23 residues. The CDR3 spells CASSQSSLLSRWKDRGHVQPRHF. The CDR3 bases are TGCGCCAGCAGTCAATCCAGCCTTTTATCCCGTTGGAAAGACAGGGGGCATGTTCAGCCCCGGCATTTT.

This clonotype was seen more than once but under ten times. The chain has TRBV5-1 and TRBJ2-6, with D maybe TRBD2 (6 bases). Germline values: CDR1 SGHRS, CDR2 YFSETQ. The CDR3 is made up of 17 amino acids. Trimming took 0 bases from V and 0 from J, leaving 10 bases between them. CDR3 bases: TGCGCCAGCAGCTTGGGCGGGACCTACTCTGGGGCCAACGTCCTGACTTTC. Its protein product is CASSLGGTYSGANVLTF.

Remarks on this clonotype: This clone may be a read error of a much larger clone one base away. The chain carries TRBV3-1 and TRBJ1-5; no definite D call. The length of the CDR3 is 13 residues. Per the germline V gene, CDR1 is LGHDT and CDR2 is YNNKEL (reference sequence). CDR3 sequence: CASSQGSNQPQNF. The CDR3 nucleotides are TGTGCCAGCAGCCAAGGAAGCAATCAGCCCCAGAATTTT.

The chain recombines TRBV6-5 with TRBJ1-4, with TRBD1 matching 8 bases. V lost 5 bases to trimming and J lost 6 bases; unmatched junction nucleotides: 8. The germline gives CDR1 MNHEY, CDR2 SVGAGI. This CDR3 region has 15 residues. The CDR3 DNA reads as TGTGCCAGCAGTGACCGGACAGGGCCTGATGAAAAACTGTTTTTT. This sequence encodes CASSDRTGPDEKLFF.

Ten or more counts support this clonotype. The chain combines TRBV6-6 with TRBJ2-3; 9 positions agree with TRBD1. Unmatched junction bases numbered 12, after V lost 2 bases and J lost 3 bases. This CDR3 comprises 18 residues. The germline CDR1 and CDR2 sequences are MNHNY and SVGAGI (reference sequence). The CDR3 coding sequence is TGTGCCAGCAGTTACGCAGCAGGACAGGGGATGGCAACAGATACGCAGTATTTT. It encodes CASSYAAGQGMATDTQYF.

This clonotype was observed many times. V gene TRBV4-1 combines with J gene TRBJ2-2, with 9 bases lining up with TRBD2. V was clipped by 0 bases and J by 2 bases; unmatched bases: 4. The CDR3 runs to 17 residues. Germline V gives CDR1 MGHRA, CDR2 YSYEKL. CDR3 region: CASSQERLADNTGELFF. The CDR3 bases are TGCGCCAGCAGCCAAGAGAGACTAGCGGATAACACCGGGGAGCTGTTTTTT.

This clonotype was seen many times. V usage is TRBV12-3 or TRBV12-4 and J usage is TRBJ1-5; no clear D gene. CDR3 size: 15 residues. Trimming removed 2 bases at V and 3 bases at J, with 11 bases between. CDR3 in DNA: TGTGCCAGCAGTTTAATGGGCAGCTCCAATCAGCCCCAGCATTTT. Its protein is CASSLMGSSNQPQHF.